The 15 T cell receptor beta chains in this list originate from one sample, sequenced in a study of T cell repertoires in cytomegalovirus infection. These receptors have no identified antigens. TCRdb recomputed calls from the reads with MiXCR, one row per CDR3 protein. The sample holds approximately 590,000 distinct CDR3 sequences, just under 40% seen once. The starting material was cultured PBMCs, obtained from culture after CMV antigen stimulation. The source is a human donor in good health (CMV status not recorded). Some clones in this sample may be carry-over from other donors' samples.

The CDR3 DNA follows: TGTGCCAGCAGCCTTAGCGTAGGCTACGAGCAGTACTTC. Its translation is CASSLSVGYEQYF. The genes are TRBV11-2 and TRBJ2-7, with D tentatively TRBD2 (5 bases). CDR3 size: 13 residues. The germline V gene has CDR1 SGHAT and CDR2 FQNNGV. The germline V and J ends were trimmed by 5 bases and 3 bases, with 11 bases remaining between them.

The chain couples TRBV19 to TRBJ2-7, with TRBD2 identical over 7 bases. V shed 4 bases, J shed 1 base, and the junction held 4 bases outside the gene matches. This CDR3 region has 14 residues. In germline, CDR1 is LNHDA, CDR2 SQIVND (reference sequence). The DNA for the CDR3 is TGTGCCAGTAGTAGGGCTAGCGGATCCTACGAGCAGTACTTC. Translated: CASSRASGSYEQYF.

This clonotype occurred a few times. The chain recombines TRBV5-1 with TRBJ2-2; the D gene is possibly TRBD2 (6 bases). Germline-derived CDR1 and CDR2 are SGHRS and YFSETQ. The V gene lost 3 bases and the J gene lost 5 bases, with 17 bases spanning the gap. CDR3 length: 16 residues. Here the CDR3 reads CASSWGSGSGTGELFF. In DNA, the CDR3 is TGCGCCAGCAGCTGGGGCTCCGGGAGTGGAACCGGGGAGCTGTTTTTT.

This clonotype has at least ten counts. The gene calls are TRBV4-1 and TRBJ2-7; 8 positions match TRBD1. Germline V gene sequence: CDR1 MGHRA, CDR2 YSYEKL. Losses at the gene ends were 4 bases for V and 1 base for J; bases not matched to a gene: 6. CDR3 size: 15 residues. CDR3 sequence (DNA): TGCGCCAGCAGCCGAGGGCAGGGGGCTTCCTACGAGCAGTACTTC. Translation: CASSRGQGASYEQYF.

This chain connects TRBV29-1 to TRBJ1-6; D uncertain. This CDR3 has 16 residues. Germline loops: CDR1 SQVTM, CDR2 ANQGSEA. Trimming removed 3 bases at V and 5 bases at J, with 17 bases between. The CDR3 DNA reads TGCAGCGTTGACCTACTCCCACTCCGAGATAATTCACCCCTCCACTTT. Its protein product is CSVDLLPLRDNSPLHF.

This rearrangement joins TRBV2 to TRBJ1-5; D not resolved. V shed 3 bases and J shed 7 bases, with 10 bases lying between them. This CDR3 has 13 amino acids. The V gene's germline CDR1 is SNHLY and CDR2 FYNNEI. The CDR3 is CASSEVRAQPQHF. DNA of the CDR3: TGTGCCAGCAGTGAGGTGCGCGCACAGCCCCAGCATTTT.

The gene calls are TRBV20-1 and TRBJ2-1; D gene ambiguous. This CDR3 contains 13 residues. V lost 3 bases and J 0 bases, leaving 6 bases between the germline ends. Germline CDR1 is DFQATT and CDR2 is SNEGSKA (reference sequence). CDR3 coding DNA: TGCAGTGCTAGTAACAGCTCCTACAATGAGCAGTTCTTC. Translating it yields CSASNSSYNEQFF.

The chain recombines TRBV27 with TRBJ2-4; D is possibly TRBD1 or TRBD2 (5 bases each). CDR1 is MNHEY, CDR2 SMNVEV, per germline (reference sequence). Trimming pared 6 bases from V and 8 bases from J, leaving 26 bases between. This CDR3 comprises 17 residues. The DNA for the CDR3 is TGTGCCAGCAGCGCTGATCCCCCCCCAGGGTTGAGGGACATTCAGTACTTC. Translating gives CASSADPPPGLRDIQYF.

This clonotype was seen a handful of times. This sequence joins TRBV11-2 and TRBJ1-4, with 8 bases lining up with TRBD1. V was clipped by 5 bases and J by 3 bases; unmatched bases: 11. The germline V gene encodes CDR1 SGHAT and CDR2 FQNNGV. This CDR3 contains 17 residues. CDR3 sequence reads: CASSPRRGREANEKLFF. CDR3 DNA sequence: TGTGCCAGCAGCCCACGCAGGGGGCGCGAGGCTAATGAAAAACTGTTTTTT.

V is TRBV6-1 and J is TRBJ2-7, with 7 nucleotides matching TRBD2. The CDR3 runs to 14 residues. Germline CDR1 MNHNS, CDR2 SASEGT. V trimming: 2 bases; J trimming: 6 bases; junction bases outside the gene matches: 7. CDR3 nucleotides: TGTGCCAGCAGTGAACTGTGGGAGGGCGCCGAGCAGTACTTC. Protein sequence: CASSELWEGAEQYF.

The chain uses TRBV6-5 and TRBJ1-1; D gene unclear. CDR1 MNHEY and CDR2 SVGAGI come from the germline V gene. The CDR3 loop spans 13 amino acids. Trimming shortened V by 7 bases and J by 5 bases, and 14 bases separated the two germline ends. The CDR3 DNA reads as TGTGCCAGCATAACCGACGGAGGGACTGAAGCTTTCTTT. Translated: CASITDGGTEAFF.

This clonotype was seen a handful of times. The chain carries TRBV4-1 and TRBJ1-1, with D hard to call. Between the trimmed V and J ends, which lost 4 bases and 0 bases, there was a span of 18 bases. The CDR3 has 17 amino acids. CDR1 and CDR2 (germline): MGHRA, YSYEKL. CDR3 in DNA: TGCGCCAGCAGCCTTTCCTTGGGTAGGATCATGAACACTGAAGCTTTCTTT. Encoded protein: CASSLSLGRIMNTEAFF.

The chain employs TRBV7-9 and TRBJ1-5, with TRBD1 matching 7 bases. V shed 3 bases, J shed 6 bases, and the junction held 5 bases outside the gene matches. Per the germline V gene, CDR1 is SEHNR and CDR2 is FQNEAQ (reference sequence). This CDR3 has 14 amino acids. This chain's CDR3 is CASSLTGYGQPQHF. Written as DNA, the CDR3 is TGTGCCAGCAGCTTGACAGGGTATGGTCAGCCCCAGCATTTT.

The chain carries TRBV5-1 and TRBJ2-3; 8 positions agree with TRBD2. The CDR3 covers 15 residues. In germline, CDR1 is SGHRS, CDR2 YFSETQ. With 5 bases clipped from V and 2 bases from J, the junction kept 7 bases outside the gene matches. The CDR3 coding sequence is TGCGCCAGCAGTTACGGGGGGGCGAACACAGATACGCAGTATTTT. Translating gives CASSYGGANTDTQYF.

The V and J genes are TRBV4-1 and TRBJ2-2; D gene unclear. Looked up from germline, CDR1 is MGHRA and CDR2 is YSYEKL. Trimming removed 0 bases at V and 4 bases at J, with 9 bases between. The CDR3 totals 15 residues. For the CDR3, the DNA is TGCGCCAGCAGCCAAGAGACCGGGCCCACCGGGGAGCTGTTTTTT. Protein: CASSQETGPTGELFF.